The 11 T cell receptor beta chains in this list originate from one sample, sequenced in a study of blood T cell repertoires in COVID-19. This table comes from immunoSEQ multiplex PCR, and its TCRdb copy is limited to in-frame clones, with some not included. Here the sample spans 100,000 to 110,000 clones, about 80% being singletons. The sequenced sample consisted of peripheral blood. These receptors were taken from a woman in her 70s with acute or convalescent COVID-19.

This clone was counted only a few times. The genes are TRBV10-3 and TRBJ1-1, with 8 bases fitting TRBD1. The J segment lost 6 bases and the V segment lost 0 bases, leaving 6 bases of the junction unmatched. CDR3 length: 15 amino acids. The germline CDR1 and CDR2 sequences are ENHRY and SYGVKD. The CDR3 protein is CAISESISTGAEAFF. The CDR3 bases are TGTGCCATCAGTGAGTCGATTTCGACAGGGGCTGAAGCTTTCTTT.

This chain connects TRBV9 to TRBJ2-1, with D perhaps TRBD2 (6 bases). The CDR3 length is 17 residues. Germline V CDR1 and CDR2: SGDLS, YYNGEE. V lost 0 bases to trimming and J lost 8 bases, with 21 bases between them. The CDR3 DNA is TGTGCCAGCAGCGTAGGTTGGTCTCGGGGTGGGGAGGATGAGCAGTTCTTC. It is translated as CASSVGWSRGGEDEQFF.

The chain links TRBV7-2 to TRBJ2-5; D might be TRBD1 (6 bases). V lost 5 bases, J lost 2 bases, and 12 bases lay in between. Germline V lookup: CDR1 SGHTA, CDR2 FQGNSA. The CDR3 runs 14 residues. For the CDR3, the DNA is TGTGCCAGCAGCCCCCGGACAGTACAAGAGACCCAGTACTTC. It translates to CASSPRTVQETQYF.

V usage is TRBV7-2 and J usage is TRBJ1-2; possibly TRBD1 for D (5 bases). Germline CDR1 and CDR2: SGHTA and FQGNSA. The ends were cut back, 5 bases at V and 8 bases at J, with 21 bases in the middle. There are 15 residues in the CDR3. The CDR3 protein is CASSPGDGESGGYTF. In DNA, the CDR3 is TGTGCCAGCAGCCCGGGGGACGGGGAATCTGGGGGCTACACCTTC.

The genes are TRBV11-2 and TRBJ1-2, with TRBD1 identical over 8 bases. This CDR3 has 15 residues. V was clipped by 5 bases and J by 5 bases; unmatched bases: 10. The germline CDR1 and CDR2 sequences are SGHAT and FQNNGV. CDR3 sequence: CASSLNRGGGYGYTF. CDR3 nucleotides: TGTGCCAGCAGCCTTAACAGGGGGGGAGGGTATGGCTACACCTTC.

This chain uses TRBV7-2 with TRBJ1-5; D not resolved. Germline values: CDR1 SGHTA, CDR2 FQGNSA. The CDR3 is 16 residues long. Between the trimmed V and J ends, which lost 5 bases and 2 bases, there was a span of 16 bases. CDR3 loop: CASSPEVGIGNQPQHF. The CDR3, as DNA: TGTGCCAGCAGCCCGGAGGTGGGAATCGGCAATCAGCCCCAGCATTTT.

This chain joins TRBV9 and TRBJ1-2; 7 nucleotides match TRBD1. CDR3 length: 15 amino acids. Germline CDR1 reads SGDLS; CDR2 reads YYNGEE. Trimming cost V 2 bases and J 4 bases; bases outside gene matches: 8. The CDR3 loop is CASSVYRGASYGYTF. Written as DNA, the CDR3 is TGTGCCAGCAGCGTTTACAGGGGCGCGTCCTATGGCTACACCTTC.

V gene TRBV29-1 combines with J gene TRBJ1-5; tentatively, D is TRBD1 (6 bases). Germline V CDR1 and CDR2: SQVTM, ANQGSEA. The CDR3 runs 15 residues. The V and J ends lost 6 bases and 1 base respectively, with 16 bases between them. In nucleotides, the CDR3 is TGCAGCGTCGCCTACCAACAGGGAAGCAATCAGCCCCAGCATTTT. This sequence encodes CSVAYQQGSNQPQHF. The entire variable domain, with the rest obtained from reference TRBV29-1 and TRBJ1-5, is as follows: SAVISQKPSRDICQRGTSLTIQCQVDSQVTMMFWYRQQPGQSLTLIATANQGSEATYESGFVIDKFPISRPNLTFSTLTVSNMSPEDSSIYLCSVAYQQGSNQPQHFGDGTRLSIL.

In nucleotides, the CDR3 is TGTGCTAGTGGTCCTCCGGACCAAGAGACCCAGTACTTC. Translation gives CASGPPDQETQYF. This sequence joins TRBV12-5 and TRBJ2-5; D gene unclear. V shed 5 bases and J shed 0 bases, with 7 bases lying between them. Germline assignment: CDR1 LGHNT and CDR2 FRNRAP. The CDR3 spans 13 residues.

This rearrangement joins TRBV3-1 (or the pseudogene TRBV3-2) to TRBJ2-1, with TRBD2 matching over 14 bases. Germline CDR1 is LGHDT and CDR2 is YNNKEL (reference sequence). The CDR3 contains 14 residues. Trimming took 2 bases from V and 15 from J; bases not matched to a gene: 6. The CDR3 sequence: CASSQRLAGGQLFF. The CDR3 region has the DNA TGTGCCAGCAGCCAAAGACTAGCGGGGGGGCAGCTGTTCTTC.

This clone was observed a single time. This chain joins TRBV19 and TRBJ1-1; 7 nucleotides agree with TRBD1. Germline V lookup: CDR1 LNHDA, CDR2 SQIVND (reference sequence). Unmatched junction bases numbered 18, after V lost 1 base and J lost 4 bases. The CDR3 has 19 amino acids. Here the CDR3 DNA reads TGTGCCAGTAGTATAGTGACAGGGCTTGGGGCAGCAATTGGCACTGAAGCTTTCTTT. This codes for CASSIVTGLGAAIGTEAFF.